This T cell receptor (beta chain) was captured by sequencing in a study of blood T cells in healthy people across ages. Study-level points and caveats: Long-lived donors exceeded aged donors in naive CD4+ cells and diversity. Roughly linearly, TCR beta diversity per million T cells fell as age increased.

A second about 7 to 11 cycle PCR used barcoded and J-beta primers. Every sample produced at least 2.5 million CDR3-containing paired-end reads. TCRdb passed the 5' RACE reads through MiXCR, listing each CDR3 protein once. The sample consists of 450,000 to 700,000 distinct CDR3 sequences, approximately 27% of them appearing once. This clonotype appeared once. Its antigen is unknown. With 4 bases clipped from V and 8 bases from J, the junction kept 11 bases outside the gene matches. The CDR3 is 17 residues long. CDR1 KGHDR and CDR2 SFDVKD come from the germline V gene. Individuals who donated were healthy Caucasians from Russia aged roughly 6 to 90.

This clonotype was obtained from a woman aged 70-85 years in good health. The rearrangement links TRBV24-1 to TRBJ2-4; the match to TRBD1 covers 12 bases. The sample was blood. In nucleotides, the CDR3 is TGTGCCACCAGTGACCGAAGACCGGGACAGGGGGCGTACATTCAGTACTTC. Translation gives CATSDRRPGQGAYIQYF.